This TCR beta chain was sequenced for a study of cytomegalovirus exposure and HLA in healthy donors. PCR was performed using 60 Vbeta and 13 Jbeta primers. Assay: immunoSEQ multiplex PCR; the TCRdb copy retains only in-frame clones and omits some. The sample lists approximately 110,000 clones, 15% seen once, with 1.5% to 2% in the top ten. General observations from the study: The study designated 150 to 200 TCR beta chains cytomegalovirus-associated. More clonal expansion characterized HLA-associated TCR beta chains than equally common others in a later analysis.

The CDR3 runs 14 residues. From germline, CDR1 is SGHNT and CDR2 YENEEA. Trimming took 6 bases from V and 1 from J, leaving 12 bases between them. In regard to this clone: The antigen is undetermined.

This clonotype was obtained from a woman under 30 in good health and CMV-seronegative. This chain links TRBV11-3 with TRBJ2-5, with a weak D call TRBD1 (5 bases). The source material was PBMCs. This CDR3 is CASSLGQGQETQYF. CDR3 nucleotides: TGTGCCAGCAGTTTGGGGCAGGGCCAAGAGACCCAGTACTTC.